The entry below gives a single TCR beta chain sequence along with its context. No antigen is known for it. Unique molecular identifiers featured in how the TCRbeta library was prepared. TCRdb reprocessed the PCR reads via MiXCR and lists one record per CDR3 protein. The sample records about 260,000 distinct CDR3 sequences, under 9.5% being singletons. Trimming left V 0 bases short and J 7 bases short, with 7 bases between. The CDR3 contains 13 residues. Looked up from germline, CDR1 is LGHNA and CDR2 is YSLEER. This sample is part of a study of T-cell reconstitution after alpha-beta-depleted transplantation in children. General study findings and limits: Reportedly, alpha-beta T cells present about two months post-transplant originated from several hundred expanded clones of graft origin. Several patients had high TCRbeta diversity at day 60; it came from surviving recipient T cells and thymic progenitors.

The J gene is TRBJ1-5, the V gene TRBV4-3; unclear D gene. The source of this sequence is a male patient younger than 18 who had a stem cell transplant for acute lymphoblastic leukemia, so the T cells may come from the graft donor. The sample was PBMCs, mostly from graft donor cells, taken 180 days after TCRalphabeta/CD19-depleted stem cell transplant. The CDR3 bases are TGCGCCAGCAGCCAAGATCTGGGGCAGCCCCAGCATTTT. Protein sequence: CASSQDLGQPQHF.